Shown below are 14 T cell receptor beta chains from a single sample sequenced in a study of PD-L1 blockade in urothelial cancer. TCRdb's table, derived via immunoSEQ multiplex PCR, lists solely in-frame clones and lacks some. The sample contains some 30,000 clones, about 87% of which appear only once. The sample consisted of PBMCs, taken around atezolizumab (anti-PD-L1) treatment. The receptors stem from a man aged 50 or older with urothelial cancer.

This chain uses TRBV30 with TRBJ1-5; TRBD1 agrees at 7 bases. This CDR3 has 15 amino acids. J was trimmed by 2 bases and V by 3 bases; bases with no gene match: 7. The germline gives CDR1 GTSNPN, CDR2 SVGIG (reference sequence). The CDR3 sequence: CAWSLPGQRNQPQHF. The CDR3 DNA is TGTGCCTGGAGCCTACCGGGACAGCGCAATCAGCCCCAGCATTTT.

The gene calls are TRBV29-1 and TRBJ2-2; perhaps TRBD2 as D (6 bases). The length of the CDR3 is 16 residues. V lost 4 bases, J lost 2 bases, and 17 bases lay in between. Germline V gene lookup returns CDR1 SQVTM and CDR2 ANQGSEA. CDR3 coding DNA: TGCAGCGTTGGGGTACCGGGGCGGGGCAACACCGGGGAGCTGTTTTTT. Translated: CSVGVPGRGNTGELFF.

The V gene is TRBV6-5, the J gene TRBJ2-5, with 10 bases identical to TRBD2. Germline V gene data show CDR1 as MNHEY and CDR2 as SVGAGI. Losses at the gene ends were 2 bases for V and 5 bases for J; bases not matched to a gene: 5. The CDR3 runs 15 residues. Here the CDR3 reads CASSYGVAGGETQYF. The CDR3 DNA reads TGTGCCAGCAGTTACGGGGTAGCGGGAGGTGAGACCCAGTACTTC.

The chain recombines TRBV23-1 with TRBJ1-2; 9 bases line up with TRBD1. TRBV23-1 is labeled an ORF, and its function is uncertain. The CDR3 extends over 18 amino acids. Trimming at V came to 7 bases and at J to 3 bases, leaving 18 bases not matched to a gene. The CDR3 loop is CASTPINLLGDRDYGYTF. The CDR3 DNA sequence: TGCGCCAGCACCCCAATCAACCTCCTTGGGGACAGGGACTATGGCTACACCTTC.

The J gene is TRBJ1-1, the V gene TRBV10-1; 7 bases fit TRBD1. CDR1 is WNHNN and CDR2 is SYGVQD in the germline V gene (reference sequence). The CDR3 is 13 amino acids. V shed 10 bases, J shed 0 bases, and the junction held 5 bases outside the gene matches. The CDR3: CATQTGMNTEAFF. The DNA for the CDR3 is TGCGCCACACAGACAGGGATGAACACTGAAGCTTTCTTT.

This chain connects TRBV5-1 to TRBJ1-1, with 11 positions matching TRBD1. J gave up 1 base and V 1 base, and 3 bases lay outside the gene matches. Germline-derived CDR1 and CDR2 are SGHRS and YFSETQ. This CDR3 comprises 16 residues. The CDR3 loop is CASSLQGTGGNTEAFF. CDR3 nucleotide sequence: TGCGCCAGCAGCTTGCAAGGGACAGGGGGGAACACTGAAGCTTTCTTT.

The chain couples TRBV10-1 to TRBJ2-5, with 8 nucleotides matching TRBD1. The CDR3 totals 16 residues. Germline V gene sequence: CDR1 WNHNN, CDR2 SYGVQD (reference sequence). Trimming removed 0 bases from V and 4 bases from J; junction bases left unmatched: 7. The CDR3 sequence: CASSESRARGRETQYF. The DNA for the CDR3 is TGCGCCAGCAGTGAGTCGCGGGCCAGGGGGCGAGAGACCCAGTACTTC.

CDR3 bases: TGTGCCATCCTAAAGCGAGGCTCCTACGAGCAGTACTTC. This gives the protein CAILKRGSYEQYF. This chain links TRBV6-1 with TRBJ2-7; unclear D gene. Trimming removed 10 bases from V and 0 bases from J, with 13 bases in between. CDR3 length: 13 residues. Germline lookup yields CDR1 MNHNS and CDR2 SASEGT.

The chain uses TRBV12-5 and TRBJ1-5, with 7 nucleotides matching TRBD1. Trimming took 0 bases from V and 0 from J; bases not matched to a gene: 2. The CDR3 extends over 16 amino acids. CDR1 and CDR2 from the germline V gene are LGHNT and FRNRAP. The CDR3 is CASGLVPGGSNQPQHF. Written as DNA, the CDR3 is TGTGCTAGTGGTTTGGTCCCAGGGGGTAGCAATCAGCCCCAGCATTTT.

This rearrangement joins TRBV5-6 to TRBJ1-1; D gene uncertain. Trimming took 7 bases from V and 0 from J, leaving 13 bases between them. CDR1 is SGHDT, CDR2 YYEEEE, per germline. CDR3 length equals 14 residues. CDR3 sequence reads: CASSSEVVNTEAFF. CDR3 bases: TGTGCCAGCTCGTCCGAGGTTGTGAACACTGAAGCTTTCTTT.

The CDR3 loop is CASTSGYEQYF. CDR3 nucleotide sequence: TGTGCCAGCACCTCAGGGTACGAGCAGTACTTC. V gene TRBV2 combines with J gene TRBJ2-7; tentatively, D is TRBD1 (5 bases). Germline V gene data show CDR1 as SNHLY and CDR2 as FYNNEI. Between the trimmed V and J ends, which lost 7 bases and 4 bases, there was a span of 8 bases. The CDR3 is made up of 11 amino acids.

This chain links TRBV28 with TRBJ2-6, with 7 positions matching TRBD1. The CDR3 sequence is 16 residues long. Trimming took 7 bases from V and 0 from J; bases not matched to a gene: 6. Germline CDR1 MDHEN, CDR2 SYDVKM. The CDR3 DNA follows: TGTGCCAGCACCCCGGGACAGACCTCTGGGGCCAACGTCCTGACTTTC. It translates to CASTPGQTSGANVLTF.

This clone was recorded only once. V and J are TRBV18 and TRBJ2-7; D remains ambiguous. The CDR3 runs 11 residues. The germline V gene encodes CDR1 KGHSH and CDR2 LQKENI. Trimming shortened V by 3 bases and J by 3 bases, and 3 bases separated the two germline ends. The DNA of the CDR3 is TGTGCCAGCTCACCCGGCTACGAGCAGTACTTC. Translation gives CASSPGYEQYF.

This rearrangement joins TRBV9 to TRBJ2-2; unclear D gene. The V and J ends lost 4 bases and 3 bases respectively, with 10 bases between them. Germline loops: CDR1 SGDLS, CDR2 YYNGEE. This CDR3 has 14 amino acids. The CDR3 is CASSLGEHTGELFF. The CDR3 DNA reads TGTGCCAGCAGCTTAGGAGAGCACACCGGGGAGCTGTTTTTT.